This T cell receptor (beta chain) was sequenced for a study of read filtering for tumor transcriptome and immune sequencing. Molecular barcoded adaptors covering alpha/delta and beta/gamma chains were used on approximately 440 ng RNA. TCRdb reanalysed the reads using MiXCR and keeps one entry per CDR3 protein. The table lists 400 to 600 distinct CDR3 sequences, 77% of them singletons, with under 60% in the top ten. This CDR3 contains 13 residues. Germline CDR1 is SGHAT and CDR2 is FQNNGV. V lost 1 base, J lost 3 bases, and 6 bases lay in between. This clonotype was picked up a small number of times. The chain is built from TRBV11-2 and TRBJ1-1, with D possibly matching TRBD1 (5 bases). Sequences were obtained from a population of CD138-negative cells sorted from bone marrow. This receptor was taken from a donor at least 40 years old with multiple myeloma. This table probably holds off-target reads from a library built for another chain. The CDR3 loop reads CASSLAGDTEAFF. The CDR3 DNA is TGTGCCAGCAGCTTAGCGGGGGACACTGAAGCTTTCTTT.